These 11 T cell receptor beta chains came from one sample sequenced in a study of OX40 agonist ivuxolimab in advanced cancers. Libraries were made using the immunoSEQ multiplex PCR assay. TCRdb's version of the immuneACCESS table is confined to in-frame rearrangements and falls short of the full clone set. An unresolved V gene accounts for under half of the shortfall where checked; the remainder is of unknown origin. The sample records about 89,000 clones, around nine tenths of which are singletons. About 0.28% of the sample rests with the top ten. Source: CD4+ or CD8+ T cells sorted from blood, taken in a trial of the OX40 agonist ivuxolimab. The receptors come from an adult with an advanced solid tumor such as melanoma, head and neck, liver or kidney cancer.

The CDR3 DNA sequence: TGCGCCAGCAAAGAGGACAGGGGCGGCACAGATACGCAGTATTTT. Translation gives CASKEDRGGTDTQYF. The genes are TRBV10-2 and TRBJ2-3; 9 bases line up with TRBD1. The CDR3 has 15 residues. Germline V gives CDR1 WSHSY, CDR2 SAAADI. The V segment lost 7 bases and the J segment 1 base; nucleotides outside the gene matches: 6.

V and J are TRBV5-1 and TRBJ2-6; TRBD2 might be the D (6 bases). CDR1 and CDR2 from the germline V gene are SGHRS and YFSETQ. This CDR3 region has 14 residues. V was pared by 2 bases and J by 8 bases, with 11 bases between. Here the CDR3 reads CASSLGGRSNVLTF. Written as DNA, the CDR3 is TGCGCCAGCAGCTTAGGAGGGCGGTCCAACGTCCTGACTTTC.

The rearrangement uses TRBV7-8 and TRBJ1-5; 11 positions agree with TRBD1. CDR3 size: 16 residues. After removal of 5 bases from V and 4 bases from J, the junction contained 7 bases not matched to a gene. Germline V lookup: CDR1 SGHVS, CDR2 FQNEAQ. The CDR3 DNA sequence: TGTGCCAGCAGCGTTCAGGGGACAGGGGGTAATCAGCCCCAGCATTTT. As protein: CASSVQGTGGNQPQHF.

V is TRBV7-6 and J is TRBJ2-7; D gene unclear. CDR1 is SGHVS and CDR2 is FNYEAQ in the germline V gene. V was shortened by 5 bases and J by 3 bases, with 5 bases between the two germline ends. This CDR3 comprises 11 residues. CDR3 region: CASSTYYEQYF. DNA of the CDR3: TGTGCCAGCAGCACATACTACGAGCAGTACTTC.

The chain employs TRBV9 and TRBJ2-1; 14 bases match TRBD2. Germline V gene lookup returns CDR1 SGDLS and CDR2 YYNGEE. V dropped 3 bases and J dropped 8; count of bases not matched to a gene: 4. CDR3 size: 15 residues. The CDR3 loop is CASSALGLAGDEQFF. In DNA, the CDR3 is TGTGCCAGCAGCGCATTGGGACTAGCGGGGGATGAGCAGTTCTTC.

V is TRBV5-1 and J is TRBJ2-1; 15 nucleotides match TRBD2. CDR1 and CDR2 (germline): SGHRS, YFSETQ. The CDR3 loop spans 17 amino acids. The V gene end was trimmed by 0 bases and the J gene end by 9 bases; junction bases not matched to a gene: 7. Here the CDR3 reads CASSLDGTSGGPGEQFF. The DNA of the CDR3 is TGCGCCAGCAGCTTGGACGGGACTAGCGGGGGGCCCGGTGAGCAGTTCTTC.

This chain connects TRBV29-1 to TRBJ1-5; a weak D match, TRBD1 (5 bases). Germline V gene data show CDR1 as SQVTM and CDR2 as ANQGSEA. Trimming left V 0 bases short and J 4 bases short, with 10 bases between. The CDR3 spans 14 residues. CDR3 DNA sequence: TGCAGCGTTGAAGAAAACAGGAGAAATCAGCCCCAGCATTTT. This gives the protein CSVEENRRNQPQHF.

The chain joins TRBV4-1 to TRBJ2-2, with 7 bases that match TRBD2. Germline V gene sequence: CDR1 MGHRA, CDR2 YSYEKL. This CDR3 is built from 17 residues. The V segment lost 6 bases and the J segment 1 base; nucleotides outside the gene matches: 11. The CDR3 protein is CASRLSGASGNTGELFF. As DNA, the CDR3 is TGCGCCAGCAGGCTCTCCGGGGCTAGCGGGAACACCGGGGAGCTGTTTTTT.

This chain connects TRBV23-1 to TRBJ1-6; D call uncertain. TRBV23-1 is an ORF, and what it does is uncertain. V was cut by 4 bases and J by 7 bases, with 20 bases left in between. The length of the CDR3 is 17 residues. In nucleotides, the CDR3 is TGCGCCAGCAGTCCTGGGGAGGGCGCCGTGCGGAATTCACCCCTCCACTTT. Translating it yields CASSPGEGAVRNSPLHF.

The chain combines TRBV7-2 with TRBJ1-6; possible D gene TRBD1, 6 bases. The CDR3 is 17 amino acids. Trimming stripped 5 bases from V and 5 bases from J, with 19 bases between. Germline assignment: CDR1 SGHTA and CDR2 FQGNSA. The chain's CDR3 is CASSHQEKTGNNSPLHF. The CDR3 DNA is TGTGCCAGCAGCCATCAAGAAAAGACAGGAAATAATTCACCCCTCCACTTT. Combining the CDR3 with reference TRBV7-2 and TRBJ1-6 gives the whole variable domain GAGVSQSPSNKVTEKGKDVELRCDPISGHTALYWYRQSLGQGLEFLIYFQGNSAPDKSGLPSDRFSAERTGGSVSTLTIQRTQQEDSAVYLCASSHQEKTGNNSPLHFGNGTRLTVT.

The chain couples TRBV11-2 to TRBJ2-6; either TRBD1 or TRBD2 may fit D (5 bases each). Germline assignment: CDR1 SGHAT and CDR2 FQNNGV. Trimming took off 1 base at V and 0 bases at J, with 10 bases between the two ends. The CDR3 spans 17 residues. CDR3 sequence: CASSLGAGSSGANVLTF. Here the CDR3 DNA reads TGTGCCAGCAGCTTAGGAGCAGGGAGCTCTGGGGCCAACGTCCTGACTTTC.